This T cell receptor beta chain originates from a study of T cells in Graves' hyperthyroidism and ophthalmopathy. Broader study findings: Separating ophthalmopathy from stable hyperthyroidism was achieved by a 13 V-J model. Most expanded thyroid clonotypes above 0.001 also appeared in blood.

Remarks on this clonotype: Antigen: not known.

TCR beta CDR3 regions were amplified from RNA. The HTBI set primed first-round TCR CDR3 RT-PCR. TCRdb reanalysed the multiplex PCR reads using MiXCR and keeps one entry per CDR3 protein. This table has 80,000 to 100,000 distinct CDR3 sequences, approximately 39% appearing once. Stable hyperthyroidism: no ophthalmopathy progression over 18 months of follow-up. Each patient was aged 18 to 65 and had newly diagnosed hyperthyroidism of under 2 months' duration. CDR3 length: 12 amino acids. Trimming pared 6 bases from V and 11 bases from J, leaving 16 bases between. CDR1 is MNHEY, CDR2 SVGAGI, per germline.

The sequence came from a woman younger than 45 with Graves' hyperthyroidism. Source material: peripheral blood or thyroid tissue (not recorded which). V gene TRBV6-5 combines with J gene TRBJ1-1; D remains unclear. CDR3 nucleotides: TGTGCCAGCAGCAAAAGAATGATTAGGGCTTTCTTT. Its protein is CASSKRMIRAFF.